What follows describes a single T cell receptor beta chain. Antigen specificity is unknown. The sample comes from a study of PD-L1 blockade in urothelial cancer. General observations from the study: More expansion of tumor-associated blood clones, seen at 3 weeks, marked durable-benefit patients.

This CDR3 region has 14 residues. Trimming took off 8 bases at V and 3 bases at J, with 14 bases between the two ends. Germline V gives CDR1 MNHNY, CDR2 SVGAGI (reference sequence). Profiling relied on immunoSEQ multiplex PCR, and the TCRdb table lists in-frame clones only, not all of them. Here the sample spans 35,000 to 50,000 clones, about four fifths being singletons. Sequencing used PBMCs, obtained around atezolizumab (anti-PD-L1) treatment. The chain joins TRBV6-6 to TRBJ2-1; TRBD1 is a possible D gene (6 bases). This TCR derives from a man aged 65-85 years with urothelial cancer. CDR3 amino acids: CASEVAGVYNEQFF. The CDR3 DNA is TGTGCCAGCGAGGTGGCAGGGGTCTACAATGAGCAGTTCTTC.